The 31 T cell receptor beta chains below come from one sample, sequenced in a study of T cells in Graves' hyperthyroidism and ophthalmopathy. RNA transcripts provided the source from which TCR beta CDR3 regions were amplified. TCR CDR3 regions were first amplified by RT-PCR with HTBI primers. In TCRdb, the multiplex PCR reads were re-called with MiXCR into one record per CDR3 protein. The sample has around 700,000 distinct CDR3 sequences; 30% to 40% are singletons. The sequenced material came from blood. The receptors stem from a woman between 40 and 55 years old with Graves' hyperthyroidism.

The sample holds many counts of this clonotype. The chain links TRBV19 to TRBJ1-1; 7 positions agree with TRBD1. CDR1 is LNHDA, CDR2 SQIVND, per germline (reference sequence). Losses at the gene ends were 4 bases for V and 3 bases for J; bases not matched to a gene: 8. This CDR3 has 15 residues. The CDR3 region has the DNA TGTGCCAGTAGTAACGTCCGGGACAGCTACACTGAAGCTTTCTTT. Translating it yields CASSNVRDSYTEAFF.

A remark on this clonotype: An end of the junction does not agree with germline; a read error may underlie this. The chain combines TRBV10-3 with TRBJ1-5; D possibly corresponds to TRBD1 (6 bases). This CDR3 region has 15 residues. CDR1 and CDR2 (germline): ENHRY, SYGVKD. CDR3: CASINAGVSNRPQHF. In DNA, the CDR3 is TGTGCCAGCATCAACGCAGGGGTTAGCAATCGGCCCCAGCATTTT.

This clonotype was seen only a few times. This chain joins TRBV7-9 and TRBJ1-6; perhaps TRBD1 as D (6 bases). Trimming took 6 bases from V and 12 from J, leaving 24 bases between them. The germline gives CDR1 SEHNR, CDR2 FQNEAQ (reference sequence). The length of the CDR3 is 16 residues. The CDR3 DNA reads as TGTGCCAGCAGTTTATTTTGGTCCGGGCTCAGGGGACCCCTCCACTTT. Its protein product is CASSLFWSGLRGPLHF.

Details on this clonotype: A clone one base away is much larger, so this may be a read error. V is TRBV7-9 and J is TRBJ2-2, with 9 bases aligning to TRBD1. Germline values: CDR1 SEHNR, CDR2 FQNEAQ (reference sequence). The CDR3 is 15 residues long. CDR3 amino acids: CASSPPGTGTGQLFF. Written as DNA, the CDR3 is TGTGCCAGCAGCCCCCCGGGGACAGGGACCGGGCAGCTGTTTTTT.

V is TRBV15 and J is TRBJ1-3; 8 nucleotides agree with TRBD1. Trimming took 7 bases from V and 2 from J; bases not matched to a gene: 7. Germline values: CDR1 LNHNV, CDR2 YYDKDF (reference sequence). The CDR3 contains 15 residues. The CDR3 region has the DNA TGTGCCACCAAGGAGACAGGGGACCCTGGAAACACCATATATTTT. Its translation: CATKETGDPGNTIYF.

This clonotype came up a few times. The rearrangement links TRBV6-5 to TRBJ1-1; the D is unclear. The CDR3 has 15 amino acids. V lost 2 bases and J lost 3, with 13 bases in between. Looked up from germline, CDR1 is MNHEY and CDR2 is SVGAGI. The CDR3 loop reads CASSYGGYRDTEAFF. For the CDR3, the DNA is TGTGCCAGCAGTTACGGTGGGTATCGGGACACTGAAGCTTTCTTT.

This clonotype turned up a few times. The chain has TRBV5-1 and TRBJ2-3, with no clear D. This CDR3 spans 12 amino acids. Looked up from germline, CDR1 is SGHRS and CDR2 is YFSETQ. V was clipped by 0 bases and J by 5 bases, with 4 bases between them. Here the CDR3 reads CASSLELDTQYF. The CDR3 DNA reads TGCGCCAGCAGCTTGGAACTAGATACGCAGTATTTT. The whole variable domain, remainder taken from reference TRBV5-1 and TRBJ2-3, is KAGVTQTPRYLIKTRGQQVTLSCSPISGHRSVSWYQQTPGQGLQFLFEYFSETQRNKGNFPGRFSGRQFSNSRSEMNVSTLELGDSALYLCASSLELDTQYFGPGTRLTVL.

The rearrangement uses TRBV15 and TRBJ2-5; unclear D gene. The CDR3 has 9 residues. Germline lookup yields CDR1 LNHNV and CDR2 YYDKDF (reference sequence). The V end was cut by 2 bases, the J end by 8 bases, with 0 bases between. CDR3: CATSRTQYF. DNA of the CDR3: TGTGCCACCAGCAGAACCCAGTACTTC.

As regards this clonotype: Germline is not matched at one junction end, which may reflect a read error. The rearrangement links TRBV7-9 to TRBJ1-2; D is ambiguous. CDR3 length: 15 residues. The V gene's germline CDR1 is SEHNR and CDR2 FQNEAQ (reference sequence). CDR3 loop: CASSLKNGLDYSYTF. Here the CDR3 DNA reads TGTGCCAGCAGCTTAAAAAACGGCCTGGACTATAGCTACACCTTC.

The chain joins TRBV12-3 or TRBV12-4 to TRBJ2-2; no reliable D call. The length of the CDR3 is 14 residues. Trimming left V 6 bases short and J 3 bases short, with 11 bases between. This CDR3 is CASSQSMDTGELFF. The CDR3 coding sequence is TGTGCCAGCAGCCAAAGTATGGACACCGGGGAGCTGTTTTTT.

The rearrangement links TRBV2 to TRBJ1-2; D ambiguous. V dropped 6 bases and J dropped 7 bases, with 12 bases sitting between them. The CDR3 totals 12 residues. Germline V CDR1 and CDR2: SNHLY, FYNNEI. CDR3 in amino acids: CASSISPVGYTF. In nucleotides, the CDR3 is TGTGCCAGCAGCATCAGTCCCGTTGGCTACACCTTC.

This clonotype occurred a few times. The chain uses TRBV5-1 and TRBJ1-5; D gene unclear. This CDR3 is built from 12 residues. Trimming took off 4 bases at V and 10 bases at J, with 12 bases between the two ends. Germline-derived CDR1 and CDR2 are SGHRS and YFSETQ. The CDR3 sequence is CASSPGYGPQHF. For the CDR3, the DNA is TGCGCCAGCAGCCCGGGGTACGGCCCCCAGCATTTT.

The chain uses TRBV20-1 and TRBJ1-2; no clear D. The CDR3 totals 14 residues. Germline values: CDR1 DFQATT, CDR2 SNEGSKA (reference sequence). V was cut by 2 bases and J by 4 bases, with 14 bases left in between. CDR3 DNA sequence: TGCAGTGCTAGATTAAGGCAGTTTCCCTATGGCTACACCTTC. Its protein is CSARLRQFPYGYTF.

The V call is TRBV20-1, the J call TRBJ2-2; D might be TRBD1 (5 bases). The CDR3 extends over 15 amino acids. CDR1 and CDR2 (germline): DFQATT, SNEGSKA (reference sequence). Trimming cost V 0 bases and J 4 bases, with 12 bases left between them. The CDR3 is CSARDRRATTGELFF. The CDR3 region has the DNA TGCAGTGCTAGAGATCGCAGGGCGACCACCGGGGAGCTGTTTTTT.

This chain connects TRBV6-5 to TRBJ2-7; TRBD1 agrees at 7 bases. This CDR3 is 15 amino acids long. After removal of 5 bases from V and 2 bases from J, the junction contained 9 bases not matched to a gene. Germline V gives CDR1 MNHEY, CDR2 SVGAGI. The CDR3 nucleotides read TGTGCCAGCAGTGAAGTTCAGGACAGGACCTACGAGCAGTACTTC. Amino acids: CASSEVQDRTYEQYF.

The chain carries TRBV14 and TRBJ2-6; 9 bases fit TRBD1. This CDR3 has 17 residues. CDR1 SGHDN and CDR2 FVKESK come from the germline V gene. Unmatched junction bases numbered 5, after V lost 5 bases and J lost 0 bases. CDR3: CASSVWDRDSGANVLTF. The CDR3 nucleotides read TGTGCCAGCAGCGTATGGGACAGGGACTCTGGGGCCAACGTCCTGACTTTC.

This clonotype has at least ten counts. The chain combines TRBV4-3 with TRBJ1-4; D might be TRBD1 (6 bases). V lost 1 base, J lost 7 bases, and 10 bases lay in between. Germline V gives CDR1 LGHNA, CDR2 YSLEER. The CDR3 consists of 14 residues. CDR3 loop: CASSQGQASEKLFF. The CDR3 nucleotides read TGCGCCAGCAGCCAAGGACAGGCGAGTGAAAAACTGTTTTTT.

The chain employs TRBV7-9 and TRBJ2-7; 13 bases agree with TRBD2. This CDR3 contains 16 residues. The junction had 7 bases not matched to a gene; V was cut back by 4 bases and J by 4 bases. Germline V gene lookup returns CDR1 SEHNR and CDR2 FQNEAQ (reference sequence). The CDR3 nucleotides are TGTGCCAGCAGCTATGCCACGGGACTAGCGGGATACGAGCAGTACTTC. It yields the protein CASSYATGLAGYEQYF.

Of note for this clonotype: A read error is likely, as this CDR3 ends without the conserved phenylalanine or tryptophan. The gene calls are TRBV2 and TRBJ1-1; 8 bases map to TRBD1. This CDR3 has 14 residues. J lost 4 bases, V lost 6 bases, and 7 bases had no gene match. Germline assignment: CDR1 SNHLY and CDR2 FYNNEI. This chain's CDR3 is CASSRDRGSTEAFP. In DNA, the CDR3 is TGTGCCAGCAGCCGCGACAGGGGTAGCACTGAAGCTTTCCCT.

This clonotype was detected only a few times. The chain joins TRBV7-2 to TRBJ2-2; D unclear. CDR1 is SGHTA and CDR2 is FQGNSA in the germline V gene. The germline V and J ends were trimmed by 5 bases and 4 bases, with 17 bases remaining between them. This CDR3 has 16 residues. CDR3 DNA: TGTGCCAGCAGCCCCTTGTCCTATTCGGGCACCGGGGAGCTGTTTTTT. Encoded protein: CASSPLSYSGTGELFF.

This chain uses TRBV28 with TRBJ1-5; a weak D match, TRBD1 (5 bases). Trimming cost V 3 bases and J 5 bases, with 11 bases left between them. Germline CDR1 MDHEN, CDR2 SYDVKM. This CDR3 region has 14 residues. CDR3 sequence: CASSFRDGYQPQHF. For the CDR3, the DNA is TGTGCCAGCAGTTTCCGGGACGGATATCAGCCCCAGCATTTT.

This clonotype was seen a single time. The junction departs from the called germline gene at one end, perhaps through a read error. V and J are TRBV2 and TRBJ2-7; D unclear. This CDR3 comprises 15 residues. Germline values: CDR1 SNHLY, CDR2 FYNNEI. CDR3 residues: CASSHDGYPSYEQHF. The CDR3 nucleotides are TGTGCCAGCAGCCACGACGGGTATCCCTCCTACGAGCAGCACTTC.

Many counts were recorded for this clonotype. The chain is built from TRBV12-3 or TRBV12-4 and TRBJ2-7; 12 nucleotides match TRBD2. The CDR3 spans 13 residues. V lost 6 bases, J lost 6 bases, and 3 bases stayed unmatched. In DNA, the CDR3 is TGTGCCAGCAGGGCACTAGCGGGAGGCGAGCAGTACTTC. Its protein is CASRALAGGEQYF.

This clonotype has only a few counts. One base away lies a much larger clone, so this may be a sequencing read error. The chain has TRBV29-1 and TRBJ1-1; D not certain. Germline assignment: CDR1 SQVTM and CDR2 ANQGSEA. The CDR3 is 12 residues long. The ends were cut back, 3 bases at V and 0 bases at J, with 5 bases in the middle. Here the CDR3 DNA reads TGCAGCGTTGACGGTATGAACACTGAAGCTTTCTTT. Its translation is CSVDGMNTEAFF.

This clonotype was counted at least ten times. The rearrangement joins TRBV15 to TRBJ1-1, with 8 nucleotides matching TRBD1. The CDR3 covers 14 residues. Per the germline V gene, CDR1 is LNHNV and CDR2 is YYDKDF (reference sequence). V shed 0 bases, J shed 5 bases, and the junction held 2 bases outside the gene matches. The CDR3 DNA follows: TGTGCCACCAGCAGAGATCGGACAGGGACTGAAGCTTTCTTT. Protein product: CATSRDRTGTEAFF.

This clonotype showed up many times. The chain uses TRBV10-3 and TRBJ1-5; D gene uncertain. The CDR3 spans 12 residues. Germline assignment: CDR1 ENHRY and CDR2 SYGVKD. Deletions cut 3 bases from V and 6 bases from J, with 6 bases between. The chain's CDR3 is CAISEGSQPQHF. DNA for the CDR3: TGTGCCATCAGTGAAGGATCTCAGCCCCAGCATTTT.

The chain links TRBV29-1 to TRBJ1-2; D perhaps matches TRBD1 (5 bases). Germline V gives CDR1 SQVTM, CDR2 ANQGSEA. The germline V and J ends were trimmed by 8 bases and 7 bases, with 17 bases remaining between them. CDR3 length: 12 amino acids. The CDR3 region is CSQDSPRGGYTF. In nucleotides, the CDR3 is TGCAGCCAAGACAGCCCAAGGGGTGGCTACACCTTC.

This clonotype was seen only a few times. The chain is built from TRBV7-8 and TRBJ1-6, with 9 nucleotides matching TRBD1. This CDR3 has 16 residues. CDR1 SGHVS and CDR2 FQNEAQ come from the germline V gene. V dropped 5 bases and J dropped 10; count of bases not matched to a gene: 12. This chain's CDR3 is CASSKPPGQGLSPLHF. In nucleotides, the CDR3 is TGTGCCAGCAGCAAACCTCCGGGACAGGGTTTATCACCCCTCCACTTT.

Of note for this clonotype: Being one base from a much bigger clone, this may be a read error. The chain couples TRBV12-3 or TRBV12-4 to TRBJ1-1; D ambiguous. V gave up 5 bases and J gave up 11 bases, with 12 bases separating them. The CDR3 length is 11 residues. CDR3 sequence (DNA): TGTGCCAGCAGTACCCCCACCTTCGCTTTCTTT. Encoded protein: CASSTPTFAFF.

Ten or more counts support this clonotype. The rearrangement joins TRBV5-1 to TRBJ1-2; D remains unclear. This CDR3 is 13 amino acids long. Germline-derived CDR1 and CDR2 are SGHRS and YFSETQ. The V end was cut by 0 bases, the J end by 4 bases, with 7 bases between. This CDR3 reads CASSLVARYGYTF. In DNA form, the CDR3 reads TGCGCCAGCAGCTTGGTAGCCCGCTATGGCTACACCTTC. Full variable domain (rest looked up from reference TRBV5-1 and TRBJ1-2): KAGVTQTPRYLIKTRGQQVTLSCSPISGHRSVSWYQQTPGQGLQFLFEYFSETQRNKGNFPGRFSGRQFSNSRSEMNVSTLELGDSALYLCASSLVARYGYTFGSGTRLTVV.

The chain has TRBV29-1 and TRBJ2-2; D assignment may be TRBD1 or TRBD2 (6 bases each). V lost 4 bases and J lost 6, with 15 bases in between. CDR1 is SQVTM, CDR2 ANQGSEA, per germline. The CDR3 length is 14 residues. DNA for the CDR3: TGCAGCGTTGTTTTGGGGGGCTTCGCCGGGGAGCTGTTTTTT. It translates to CSVVLGGFAGELFF.